These 19 T cell receptor beta chains were all obtained from the same sample, sequenced in a study of blood T cell dynamics during melanoma immunotherapy. Indicated time point: week 3, after first cycle of checkpoint inhibitor. Libraries were prepared by immunoSEQ multiplex PCR; TCRdb keeps only in-frame clonotypes and omits some of them. This table has some 20,000 clones, approximately 90% appearing once. Material: blood, obtained from a patient treated with checkpoint blockade. Source of these receptors: a human donor with melanoma.

The chain recombines TRBV5-5 with TRBJ2-5; 11 bases are shared with TRBD2. The trim removed 3 bases at V and 8 bases at J, leaving 9 bases unmatched. The CDR3 totals 15 residues. Per germline, CDR1 SGHKS and CDR2 YYEKEE (reference sequence). CDR3 nucleotides: TGTGCCAGCAGCTGGGGGGGTCTAGCGGGAGGAACCCAGTACTTC. It specifies CASSWGGLAGGTQYF.

The CDR3 protein is CASSSPPLDIAYEQYF. DNA for the CDR3: TGTGCCAGCAGCTCACCACCACTCGATATCGCCTACGAGCAGTACTTC. J is TRBJ2-5 and V is TRBV5-4; no clear D gene. The J call may be wrong; the DNA end is better matched by TRBJ2-7. CDR1 is SGHNT and CDR2 is YYREEE in the germline V gene (reference sequence). CDR3 size: 16 residues.

This chain joins TRBV5-1 and TRBJ2-7, with 11 bases that match TRBD2. The junction had 5 bases not matched to a gene; V was cut back by 3 bases and J by 6 bases. CDR1 and CDR2 from the germline V gene are SGHRS and YFSETQ. This CDR3 contains 14 residues. For the CDR3, the DNA is TGCGCCAGCAGCTCCGGACTAGCGGGCCCCGAGCAGTACTTC. Translation: CASSSGLAGPEQYF.

This sequence joins TRBV28 and TRBJ2-4; 7 nucleotides line up with TRBD1. Germline V lookup: CDR1 MDHEN, CDR2 SYDVKM. V gave up 5 bases and J gave up 7 bases; unmatched junction bases: 17. CDR3 length: 17 residues. CDR3 nucleotide sequence: TGTGCCAGCAGTCCATCCGGGACAGCGAAGACGCGGAACATTCAGTACTTC. Protein product: CASSPSGTAKTRNIQYF.

The CDR3 nucleotides are TGTGCCAGCAGCTTAGGGGGTATAGCGTATGGCTACACCTTC. Translation gives CASSLGGIAYGYTF. The chain couples TRBV7-2 to TRBJ1-2; D is unresolved. CDR1 and CDR2 from the germline V gene are SGHTA and FQGNSA. Trimming stripped 1 base from V and 5 bases from J, with 11 bases between. The CDR3 is 14 amino acids.

The chain recombines TRBV19 with TRBJ1-4; D is unclear. The germline V and J ends were trimmed by 6 bases and 2 bases, with 10 bases remaining between them. This CDR3 is 14 amino acids long. Germline loops: CDR1 LNHDA, CDR2 SQIVND (reference sequence). The chain's CDR3 is CASSNSITNEKLFF. In DNA, the CDR3 is TGTGCCAGTAGCAATAGCATCACTAATGAAAAACTGTTTTTT.

This clone was observed a single time. The genes are TRBV5-1 and TRBJ1-1; D might be TRBD1 (5 bases). This CDR3 contains 13 residues. Germline V lookup: CDR1 SGHRS, CDR2 YFSETQ. Trimming cost V 5 bases and J 4 bases, with 12 bases left between them. CDR3 region: CASSARVSTEAFF. CDR3 in DNA: TGCGCCAGCAGTGCCAGGGTATCCACTGAAGCTTTCTTT.

This clone was seen just once. The J gene is TRBJ1-4, the V gene TRBV6-5, with 8 bases lining up with TRBD1. The CDR3 consists of 12 residues. Germline CDR1 is MNHEY and CDR2 is SVGAGI. The J segment lost 8 bases and the V segment lost 8 bases, leaving 4 bases of the junction unmatched. The CDR3: CASGQGGEKLFF. The CDR3 DNA sequence: TGTGCCAGCGGACAGGGAGGCGAAAAACTGTTTTTT.

The chain combines TRBV11-2 with TRBJ1-1; 7 bases are a match to TRBD1. The germline V gene encodes CDR1 SGHAT and CDR2 FQNNGV. The V segment lost 5 bases and the J segment 7 bases; nucleotides outside the gene matches: 7. The CDR3 is made up of 13 amino acids. In DNA form, the CDR3 reads TGTGCCAGCAGCATAATACAGGGGATTGAAGCTTTCTTT. Encoded protein: CASSIIQGIEAFF.

This chain uses TRBV27 with TRBJ2-4; 8 positions agree with TRBD1. Germline CDR1 is MNHEY and CDR2 is SMNVEV (reference sequence). The trim removed 5 bases at V and 8 bases at J, leaving 8 bases unmatched. The CDR3 is 14 amino acids. The CDR3 bases are TGTGCCAGCAGTACAGGGACAGGTTTTGACATTCAGTACTTC. It specifies CASSTGTGFDIQYF.

CDR3 sequence (DNA): TGTGCCAGCAGCCAAGCGAACAGAGGAAATGAAAAACTGTTTTTT. Protein: CASSQANRGNEKLFF. The rearrangement links TRBV4-2 to TRBJ1-4, with D unresolved. Germline V gene data show CDR1 as LGHNA and CDR2 as YNFKEQ. V gave up 1 base and J gave up 5 bases, with 11 bases separating them. The CDR3 totals 15 residues.

This clone was found once. The chain has TRBV4-1 and TRBJ2-7; 7 positions match TRBD1. Losses at the gene ends were 0 bases for V and 6 bases for J; bases not matched to a gene: 5. Germline V gene lookup returns CDR1 MGHRA and CDR2 YSYEKL. The CDR3 sequence is 14 residues long. For the CDR3, the DNA is TGCGCCAGCAGCCAAGAGCCACAGGGGTTCGAGCAGTACTTC. It is translated as CASSQEPQGFEQYF.

V and J are TRBV28 and TRBJ1-2; weak D call: TRBD1 (5 bases). The V gene's germline CDR1 is MDHEN and CDR2 SYDVKM. The CDR3 spans 16 residues. Trimming took off 4 bases at V and 0 bases at J, with 15 bases between the two ends. CDR3 nucleotides: TGTGCCAGCAGTTCGGGGCGGGAGGTATCTAACTATGGCTACACCTTC. It codes for CASSSGREVSNYGYTF.

This clone has only one observation. This chain links TRBV7-2 with TRBJ1-1; no definite D call. The CDR3 totals 14 residues. Germline V gene lookup returns CDR1 SGHTA and CDR2 FQGNSA. CDR3 in amino acids: CVSTQSSRHTEAFF. The CDR3 DNA sequence: TGTGTGAGCACGCAATCGTCTAGACACACTGAAGCTTTCTTT.

This chain links TRBV11-1 with TRBJ2-3, with 10 nucleotides matching TRBD1. CDR3 length: 15 amino acids. Germline V gives CDR1 SGHAT, CDR2 FQDESV (reference sequence). The junction had 7 bases not matched to a gene; V was cut back by 6 bases and J by 4 bases. CDR3 protein: CASSQGQGMADTQYF. Written as DNA, the CDR3 is TGTGCCAGCAGTCAGGGACAGGGGATGGCAGATACGCAGTATTTT.

V and J are TRBV4-2 and TRBJ2-1; D is perhaps TRBD2 (6 bases). Per the germline V gene, CDR1 is LGHNA and CDR2 is YNFKEQ. The CDR3 spans 15 residues. The V and J ends lost 0 bases and 8 bases respectively, with 14 bases between them. CDR3 amino acids: CASSQEGGGWDEQFF. For the CDR3, the DNA is TGTGCCAGCAGCCAAGAGGGTGGAGGGTGGGATGAGCAGTTCTTC.

This chain connects TRBV11-1 to TRBJ2-5; maybe TRBD1 (6 bases). The germline V gene encodes CDR1 SGHAT and CDR2 FQDESV (reference sequence). The CDR3 runs 14 residues. V lost 0 bases and J lost 5, with 10 bases in between. The CDR3 DNA follows: TGTGCCAGCAGCTTAGCGCGCAGGGGCGAGACCCAGTACTTC. This gives the protein CASSLARRGETQYF.

This chain joins TRBV9 and TRBJ2-5; the D is unclear. Germline CDR1 and CDR2: SGDLS and YYNGEE. V lost 0 bases and J lost 5, with 8 bases in between. The CDR3 sequence is 13 residues long. The CDR3 protein is CASSVDVRETQYF. The DNA for the CDR3 is TGTGCCAGCAGCGTAGATGTTAGGGAGACCCAGTACTTC.

The chain employs TRBV28 and TRBJ2-7, with 8 bases identical to TRBD2. Germline V gene data show CDR1 as MDHEN and CDR2 as SYDVKM. The CDR3 length is 14 residues. V shed 8 bases, J shed 3 bases, and the junction held 9 bases outside the gene matches. The CDR3 sequence: CASRSLAAVYEQYF. CDR3 nucleotides: TGTGCCAGCCGCTCACTAGCGGCCGTCTACGAGCAGTACTTC. Drawing the rest from reference TRBV28 and TRBJ2-7, the complete variable domain is DVKVTQSSRYLVKRTGEKVFLECVQDMDHENMFWYRQDPGLGLRLIYFSYDVKMKEKGDIPEGYSVSREKKERFSLILESASTNQTSMYLCASRSLAAVYEQYFGPGTRLTVT.